One T cell receptor beta chain is described in this entry. The CDR3 covers 15 residues. Trimming removed 3 bases at V and 0 bases at J, with 8 bases between. Looked up from germline, CDR1 is MNHNS and CDR2 is SASEGT. This sample was included in a study of quantifying T cell responses using KT2 cells. Study overall: TCR alpha and beta constant-region primers primed reverse transcription of RNA. The second PCR was a qPCR stopped at a predetermined fluorescence threshold. Estimated efficiency of the T4 ligation step was above 9.5% under optimum conditions.

A single-stranded UMI oligo with SP2 sequence was ligated to cDNA 3' ends. First-round PCR used 3 to 4 cycles and beta primers RC1.1 and RC1.2 covering TRBC1 and TRBC2. Starting with the second PCR, alpha and beta TCR chains went through separate processing. TCRdb used MiXCR to reprocess the UMI-ligation and nested PCR reads, holding one entry per CDR3 protein. The table includes just under 50,000 distinct CDR3 sequences, approximately 10% detected once. Unfractionated PBMC were spiked with known numbers of KT2 clone cells. The genes are TRBV6-1 and TRBJ1-4; D is unclear. Sequencing was done on a sample of PBMCs spiked with cells of the T cell clone KT2. This TCR came from a human donor. The CDR3 loop reads CASSDLPATNEKLFF. Written as DNA, the CDR3 is TGTGCCAGCAGTGATCTTCCTGCAACTAATGAAAAACTGTTTTTT.